These T cell receptor beta chains were read from a single sample in a study of T cell changes during pregnancy in multiple sclerosis. Produced via immunoSEQ multiplex PCR; TCRdb's table is partial and in-frame only. The sample lists tens of thousands of clones, 85% to 95% occurring once. The sample here was CD4+ T cells from peripheral blood mononuclear cells, taken before pregnancy. Source of these receptors: a female donor with multiple sclerosis, enrolled in a pregnancy study. CDR3s include the opening cysteine and the closing phenylalanine or tryptophan. Each record gives: D gene, V gene, CDR3 protein. The D gene is left open where the match is weak.

NA	TRBV19	CASRRGRPQHF
NA	TRBV14	CASSQDRQAFF
TRBD2	TRBV14	CAIHGGDGPYEQYF
NA	TRBV19	CASSRTDLTEAFF
NA	TRBV6-1	CASSDLDRVVNYGYTF
TRBD2	TRBV2	CASSELSGSTGELFF
NA	TRBV4-2	CASSQEDSVLQETQYF
NA	TRBV6-1	CASYSGFSTDTQYF
TRBD2	TRBV6-4	CASSLTSGGSTDTQYF
NA	TRBV7-6	CASSPPTGPRHTEAFF
TRBD2	TRBV28	CASSTSGRGTGELFF
TRBD2	TRBV6-1	CASSAIAGLTDTQYF
TRBD2	TRBV19	CASSIAWGGHEQFF
NA	TRBV29-1	CSVGQNTEAFF
TRBD2	TRBV15	CATSRGDLAGEEQYF
TRBD1	TRBV28	CASRLTGGSKGYTF
NA	TRBV27	CASSGSRTYEQYF
TRBD1	TRBV5-6	CASSFGQGEYIQYF
NA	TRBV28	CASSRTYPGLLQETQYF
NA	TRBV11-3	CASSFEGNTEAFF
TRBD2	TRBV2	CASREPGLQETQYF
NA	TRBV19	CASSIAGEGETQYF